These T cell receptor beta chains were read from a single sample in a study of T cell responses to AZD1222 COVID-19 vaccine. The assay was immunoSEQ multiplex PCR, and TCRdb's table has in-frame clones only and misses some. The sample comprises roughly 170,000 clones, roughly 92% of which are singletons, and roughly 1.7% rests with the top ten. Sequencing was performed on peripheral blood, taken 28 days after the second AZD1222 dose. The receptors originated from an adult who received the AZD1222 COVID-19 vaccine. The conserved cysteine and the conserved F or W are not part of the CDR3 here.

TRBV2 ASSVQSSGANVLT
TRBV6-2/TRBV6-3 ASSYYTIFQPQH
TRBV2 ASRRRETQY
TRBV15 ATSPGKVAGTDTQY
TRBV27 ASSLGGTINNEQF
TRBV7-3 ASSVGQGNTGELF
TRBV3-1/TRBV3-2 ASSQGGTEAF
TRBV11-2 ASSPSSTSDTDTQY
TRBV19 ASSMDSRGPYEQY
TRBV6-4 ASSWRLAGYNEQF
TRBV4-1 ASSQGSGGRSSYEQY
TRBV5-4 ASSLGTLLYEQY
TRBV7-9 ASSRVSTPSTDTQY
TRBV30 AWRAPTHRDANTEAF
TRBV3-1/TRBV3-2 ASSVAGGPANEQF
TRBV12-3/TRBV12-4 ASSPGPTRPLH
TRBV5-1 ASSLASLSTDTQY
TRBV24-1 ATSDPHGGADGYT
TRBV14 ASSQLRGNIGGYT
TRBV7-2 ASSLAGLSNQPQH
TRBV7-9 ASRRGTGNTIY
TRBV5-6 ASSLMGNYGYT
TRBV7-9 ASSSTADAQPQH
TRBV6-5 ASSFGQAQETQY
TRBV19 ASSPTTYGYT
TRBV20-1 SAIGGRTQY
TRBV4-3 ASSQAAGRTDTQY
TRBV7-9 ASSSRTGGYEQY
TRBV7-3 ASSPGHLGQETQY
TRBV2 ASSGDEQY
TRBV5-1 ASKASEQY
TRBV5-1 ASSLGTSNTEAF
TRBV2 ASSEGGVSSYNSPLH
TRBV5-4 ASSLAGPTEAF
TRBV5-6 ASSLAGGSTDTQY
TRBV7-9 ASSVGQGRETQY
TRBV27 ASSAGPGQGSNQPQH
TRBV7-9 ASSGRDSPYEQY
TRBV18 ASSLTSNANTGELF
TRBV27 ASSDTMGSYEQY
TRBV14 ASSQDGTSTDTQY
TRBV7-9 ASSPGQGDYGYT
TRBV11-1 ASSHIGQGRETQY
TRBV7-9 ASSPTQGAGNEKLF
TRBV24-1 ATSDPGSNQPQH
TRBV6-4 ASSDSGSPTDTQY
TRBV2 ASSGGNYEQY
TRBV28 ASSLFSTGELF
TRBV7-3 ASSSGLNQPQH